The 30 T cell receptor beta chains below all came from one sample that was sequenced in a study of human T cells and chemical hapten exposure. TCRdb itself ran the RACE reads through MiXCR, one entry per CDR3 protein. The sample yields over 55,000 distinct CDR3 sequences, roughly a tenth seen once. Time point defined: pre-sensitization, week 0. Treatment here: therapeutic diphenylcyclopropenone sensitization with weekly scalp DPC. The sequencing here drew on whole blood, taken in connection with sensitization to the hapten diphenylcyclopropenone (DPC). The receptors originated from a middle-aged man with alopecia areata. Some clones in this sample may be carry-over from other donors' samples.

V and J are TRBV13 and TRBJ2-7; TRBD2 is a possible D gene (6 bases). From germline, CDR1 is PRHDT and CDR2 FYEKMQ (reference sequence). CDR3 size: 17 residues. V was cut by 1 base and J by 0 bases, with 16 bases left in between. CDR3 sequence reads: CASSLEGGGSSSYEQYF. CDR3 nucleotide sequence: TGTGCCAGCAGCTTAGAGGGCGGAGGGTCATCCTCCTACGAGCAGTACTTC.

The CDR3 DNA reads TGCAGTGCTGGGACTAGCGGGAGGACCCTCTCCTACGAGCAGTACTTC. Amino acids: CSAGTSGRTLSYEQYF. This chain uses TRBV20-1 with TRBJ2-7, with 15 bases fitting TRBD2. The ends lost 5 bases at V and 0 bases at J; junction bases unmatched: 5. This CDR3 has 16 amino acids. CDR1 is DFQATT, CDR2 SNEGSKA, per germline (reference sequence).

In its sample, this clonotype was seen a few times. CDR3 loop: CASSESPKLAGLGDEQFF. The CDR3 DNA reads TGCGCCAGCAGTGAGTCCCCTAAACTAGCGGGCCTTGGGGATGAGCAGTTCTTC. The chain recombines TRBV10-2 with TRBJ2-1; TRBD2 matches at 9 bases. V was clipped by 0 bases and J by 8 bases; unmatched bases: 14. Germline V lookup: CDR1 WSHSY, CDR2 SAAADI. CDR3 length: 18 residues.

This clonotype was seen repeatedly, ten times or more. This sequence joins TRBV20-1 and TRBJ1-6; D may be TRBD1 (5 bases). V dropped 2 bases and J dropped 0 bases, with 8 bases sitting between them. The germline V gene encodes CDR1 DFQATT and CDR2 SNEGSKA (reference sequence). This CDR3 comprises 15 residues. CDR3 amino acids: CSARSGSSYNSPLHF. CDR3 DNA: TGCAGTGCTAGATCAGGGAGCTCCTATAATTCACCCCTCCACTTT.

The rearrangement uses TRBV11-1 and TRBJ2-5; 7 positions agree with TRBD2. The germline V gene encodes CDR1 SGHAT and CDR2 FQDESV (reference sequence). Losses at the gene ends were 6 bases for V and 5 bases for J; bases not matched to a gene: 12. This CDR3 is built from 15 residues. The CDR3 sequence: CASRRSRLAWETQYF. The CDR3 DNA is TGTGCCAGCAGGCGGTCTCGACTAGCTTGGGAGACCCAGTACTTC.

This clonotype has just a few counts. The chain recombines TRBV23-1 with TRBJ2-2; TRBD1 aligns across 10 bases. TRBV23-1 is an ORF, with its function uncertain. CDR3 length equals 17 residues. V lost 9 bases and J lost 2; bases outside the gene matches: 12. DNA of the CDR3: TGCGCCAGAATCTTGGACAGGGGGTCTACAAACACCGGGGAGCTGTTTTTT. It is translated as CARILDRGSTNTGELFF.

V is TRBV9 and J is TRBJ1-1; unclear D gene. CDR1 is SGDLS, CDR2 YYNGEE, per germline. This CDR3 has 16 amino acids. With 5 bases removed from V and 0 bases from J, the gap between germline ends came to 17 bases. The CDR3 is CASSTGPSDMNTEAFF. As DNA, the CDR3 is TGTGCCAGCAGTACCGGGCCCAGCGACATGAACACTGAAGCTTTCTTT.

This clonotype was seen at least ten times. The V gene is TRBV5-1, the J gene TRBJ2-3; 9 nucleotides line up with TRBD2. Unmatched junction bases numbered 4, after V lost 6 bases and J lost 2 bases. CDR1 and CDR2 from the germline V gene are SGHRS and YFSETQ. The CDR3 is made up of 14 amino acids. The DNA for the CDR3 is TGCGCCAGCACCCGGACTAGCGCCACAGATACGCAGTATTTT. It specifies CASTRTSATDTQYF.

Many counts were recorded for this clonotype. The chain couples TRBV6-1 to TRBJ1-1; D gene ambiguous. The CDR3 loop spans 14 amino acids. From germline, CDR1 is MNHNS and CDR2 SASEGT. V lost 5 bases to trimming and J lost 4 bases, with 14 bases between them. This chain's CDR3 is CASSLRGSSTEAFF. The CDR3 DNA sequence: TGTGCCAGCAGTTTGCGGGGTTCGAGCACTGAAGCTTTCTTT.

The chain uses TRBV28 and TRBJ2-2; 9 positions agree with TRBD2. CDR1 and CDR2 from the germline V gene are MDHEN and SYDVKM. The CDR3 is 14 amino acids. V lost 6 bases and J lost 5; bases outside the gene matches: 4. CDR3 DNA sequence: TGTGCCAGCAGACTAGCGGGCCAAACCGGGGAGCTGTTTTTT. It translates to CASRLAGQTGELFF. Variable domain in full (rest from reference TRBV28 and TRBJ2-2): DVKVTQSSRYLVKRTGEKVFLECVQDMDHENMFWYRQDPGLGLRLIYFSYDVKMKEKGDIPEGYSVSREKKERFSLILESASTNQTSMYLCASRLAGQTGELFFGEGSRLTVL.

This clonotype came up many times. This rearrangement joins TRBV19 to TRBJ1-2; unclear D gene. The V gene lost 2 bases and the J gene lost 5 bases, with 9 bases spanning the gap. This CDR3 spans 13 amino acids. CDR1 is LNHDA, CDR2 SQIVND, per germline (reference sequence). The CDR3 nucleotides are TGTGCCAGTAGTATAAACGACCAATATGGCTACACCTTC. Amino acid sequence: CASSINDQYGYTF.

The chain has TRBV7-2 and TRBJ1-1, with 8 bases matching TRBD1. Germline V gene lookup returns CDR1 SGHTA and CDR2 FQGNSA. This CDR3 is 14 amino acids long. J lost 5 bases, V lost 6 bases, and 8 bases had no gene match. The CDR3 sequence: CASRDQGAITEAFF. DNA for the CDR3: TGTGCCAGCAGAGATCAGGGGGCCATAACTGAAGCTTTCTTT.

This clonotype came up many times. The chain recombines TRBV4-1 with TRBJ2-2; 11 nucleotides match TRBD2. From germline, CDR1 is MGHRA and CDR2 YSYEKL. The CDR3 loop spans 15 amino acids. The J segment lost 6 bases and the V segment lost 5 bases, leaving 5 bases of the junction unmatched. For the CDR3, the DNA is TGCGCCAGCAGCGGTAGCGGGAGGGTCGCCGGGGAGCTGTTTTTT. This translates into CASSGSGRVAGELFF.

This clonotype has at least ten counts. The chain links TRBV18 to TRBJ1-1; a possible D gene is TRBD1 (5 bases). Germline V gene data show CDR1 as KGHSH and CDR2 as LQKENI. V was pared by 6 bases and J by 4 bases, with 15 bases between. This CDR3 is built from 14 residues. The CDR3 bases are TGTGCCAGCTCCCCCTCGGGGGGTGGCACTGAAGCTTTCTTT. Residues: CASSPSGGGTEAFF.

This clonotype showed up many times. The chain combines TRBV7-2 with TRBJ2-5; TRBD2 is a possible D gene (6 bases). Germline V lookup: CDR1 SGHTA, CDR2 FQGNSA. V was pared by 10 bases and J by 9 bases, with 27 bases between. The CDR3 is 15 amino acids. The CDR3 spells CATEQLGRASGAQYF. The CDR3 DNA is TGTGCCACCGAGCAGCTGGGGCGGGCCTCGGGGGCCCAGTACTTC. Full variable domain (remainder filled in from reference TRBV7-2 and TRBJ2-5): GAGVSQSPSNKVTEKGKDVELRCDPISGHTALYWYRQSLGQGLEFLIYFQGNSAPDKSGLPSDRFSAERTGGSVSTLTIQRTQQEDSAVYLCATEQLGRASGAQYFGPGTRLLVL.

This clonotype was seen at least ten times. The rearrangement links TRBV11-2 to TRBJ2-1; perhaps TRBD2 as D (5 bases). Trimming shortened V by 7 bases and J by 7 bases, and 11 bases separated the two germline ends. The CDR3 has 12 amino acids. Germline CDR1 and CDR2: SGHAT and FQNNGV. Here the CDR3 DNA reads TGTGCCAGCATAGGACTTTCAAATGAGCAGTTCTTC. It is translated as CASIGLSNEQFF.

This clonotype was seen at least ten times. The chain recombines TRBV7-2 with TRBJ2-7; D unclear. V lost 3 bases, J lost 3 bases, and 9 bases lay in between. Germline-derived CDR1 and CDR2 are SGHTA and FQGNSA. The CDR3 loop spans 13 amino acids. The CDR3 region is CASSFYLDYEQYF. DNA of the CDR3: TGTGCCAGCAGCTTTTACTTGGACTACGAGCAGTACTTC. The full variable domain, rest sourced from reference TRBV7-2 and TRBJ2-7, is GAGVSQSPSNKVTEKGKDVELRCDPISGHTALYWYRQSLGQGLEFLIYFQGNSAPDKSGLPSDRFSAERTGGSVSTLTIQRTQQEDSAVYLCASSFYLDYEQYFGPGTRLTVT.

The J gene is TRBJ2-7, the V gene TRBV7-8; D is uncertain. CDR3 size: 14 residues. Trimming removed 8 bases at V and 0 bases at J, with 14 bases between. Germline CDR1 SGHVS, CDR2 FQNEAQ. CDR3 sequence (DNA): TGTGCCAGCGCTTCCGGGCAGGCCTCCTACGAGCAGTACTTC. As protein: CASASGQASYEQYF.

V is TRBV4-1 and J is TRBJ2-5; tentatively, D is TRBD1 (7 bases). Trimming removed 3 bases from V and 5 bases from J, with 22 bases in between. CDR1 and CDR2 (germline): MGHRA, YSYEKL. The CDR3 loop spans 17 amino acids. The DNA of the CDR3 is TGCGCCAGCAGCCAGGAGGCATCGGGCAGGGGGGAGGAGACCCAGTACTTC. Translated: CASSQEASGRGEETQYF.

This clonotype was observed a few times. The CDR3 DNA reads TGCAGTGCTAGAGTGGCAGTCCCCCCACCCTCCAATGAGCAGTTCTTC. It is translated as CSARVAVPPPSNEQFF. The V call is TRBV20-1, the J call TRBJ2-1, with no clear D. This CDR3 comprises 16 residues. Trimming pared 1 base from V and 6 bases from J, leaving 19 bases between. Germline loops: CDR1 DFQATT, CDR2 SNEGSKA (reference sequence).

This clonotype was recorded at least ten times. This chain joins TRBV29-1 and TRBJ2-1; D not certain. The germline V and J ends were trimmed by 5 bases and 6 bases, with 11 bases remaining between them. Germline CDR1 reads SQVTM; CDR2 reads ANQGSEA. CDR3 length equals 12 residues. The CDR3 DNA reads TGCAGCGTTAGACCTAGTAGCAATGAGCAGTTCTTC. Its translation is CSVRPSSNEQFF.

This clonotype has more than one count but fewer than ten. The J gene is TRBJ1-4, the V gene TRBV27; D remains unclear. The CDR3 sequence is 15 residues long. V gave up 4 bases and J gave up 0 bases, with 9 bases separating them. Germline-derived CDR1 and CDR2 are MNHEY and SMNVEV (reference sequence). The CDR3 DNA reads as TGTGCCAGCAGTTGGAGAGCTGCAACTAATGAAAAACTGTTTTTT. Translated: CASSWRAATNEKLFF.

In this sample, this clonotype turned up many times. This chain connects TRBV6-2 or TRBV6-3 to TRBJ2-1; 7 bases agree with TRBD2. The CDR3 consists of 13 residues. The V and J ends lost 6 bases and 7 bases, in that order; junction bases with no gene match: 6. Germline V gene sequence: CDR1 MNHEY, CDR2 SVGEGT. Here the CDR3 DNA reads TGTGCCAGCAGATTAGCGGGCCGGAATGAGCAGTTCTTC. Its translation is CASRLAGRNEQFF.

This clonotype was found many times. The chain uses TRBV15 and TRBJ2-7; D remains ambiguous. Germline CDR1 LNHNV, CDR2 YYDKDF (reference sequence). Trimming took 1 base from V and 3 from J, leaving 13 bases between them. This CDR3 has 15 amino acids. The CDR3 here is CATSRVQVGVYEQYF. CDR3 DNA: TGTGCCACCAGCAGAGTTCAGGTTGGGGTCTACGAGCAGTACTTC.

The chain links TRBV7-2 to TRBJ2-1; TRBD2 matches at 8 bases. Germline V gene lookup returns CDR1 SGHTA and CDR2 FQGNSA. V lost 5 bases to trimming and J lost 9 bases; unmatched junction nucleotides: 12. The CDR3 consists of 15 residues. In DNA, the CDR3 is TGTGCCAGCAGCCCAACGGCGGGAGGCAACGTTGAGCAGTTCTTC. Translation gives CASSPTAGGNVEQFF.

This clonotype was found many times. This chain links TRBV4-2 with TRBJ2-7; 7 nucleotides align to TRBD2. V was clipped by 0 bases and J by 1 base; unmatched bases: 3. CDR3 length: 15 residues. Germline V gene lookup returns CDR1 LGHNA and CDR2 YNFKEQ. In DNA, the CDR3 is TGTGCCAGCAGCCAAGATGTAGCGGGTTCCTACGAGCAGTACTTC. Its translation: CASSQDVAGSYEQYF.

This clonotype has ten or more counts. CDR3 bases: TGTGCCAGCAGCTTAGGTGTGGACAGGGATAGCAATCAGCCCCAGCATTTT. It is translated as CASSLGVDRDSNQPQHF. The chain uses TRBV7-9 and TRBJ1-5, with 8 bases aligning to TRBD1. CDR3 size: 17 residues. After removal of 1 base from V and 0 bases from J, the junction contained 5 bases not matched to a gene. Germline V lookup: CDR1 SEHNR, CDR2 FQNEAQ (reference sequence).

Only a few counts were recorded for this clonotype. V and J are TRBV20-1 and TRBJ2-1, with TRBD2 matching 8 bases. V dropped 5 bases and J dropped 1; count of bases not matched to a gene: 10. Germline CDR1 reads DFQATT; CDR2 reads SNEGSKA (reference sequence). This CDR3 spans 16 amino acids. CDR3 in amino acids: CSAPKSQRESYNEQFF. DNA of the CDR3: TGCAGTGCTCCTAAGAGTCAGCGGGAGTCCTACAATGAGCAGTTCTTC.

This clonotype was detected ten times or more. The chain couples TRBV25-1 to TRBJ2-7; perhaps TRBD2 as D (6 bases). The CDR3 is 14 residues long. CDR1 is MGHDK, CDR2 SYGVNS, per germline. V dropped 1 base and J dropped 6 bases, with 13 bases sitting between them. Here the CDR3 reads CASSEWEVGGEQYF. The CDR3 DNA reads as TGTGCCAGCAGTGAATGGGAGGTGGGGGGCGAGCAGTACTTC.

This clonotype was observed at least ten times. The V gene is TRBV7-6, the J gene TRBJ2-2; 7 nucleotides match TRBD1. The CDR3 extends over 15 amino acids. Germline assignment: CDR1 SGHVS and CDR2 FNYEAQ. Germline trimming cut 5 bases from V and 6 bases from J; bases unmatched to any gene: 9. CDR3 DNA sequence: TGTGCCAGCAGCCTTATTTTGACAGGGCCCGGGGAGCTGTTTTTT. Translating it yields CASSLILTGPGELFF.